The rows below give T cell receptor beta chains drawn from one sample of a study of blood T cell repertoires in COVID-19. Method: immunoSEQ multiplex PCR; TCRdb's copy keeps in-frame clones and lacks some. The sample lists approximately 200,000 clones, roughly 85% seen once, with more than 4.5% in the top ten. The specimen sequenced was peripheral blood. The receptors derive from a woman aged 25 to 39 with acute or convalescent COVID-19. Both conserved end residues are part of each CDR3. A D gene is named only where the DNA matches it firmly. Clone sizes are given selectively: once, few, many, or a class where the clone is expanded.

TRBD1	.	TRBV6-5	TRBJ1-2	CASRLGTGTYGYTF	TGTGCCAGCAGATTAGGGACAGGGACCTATGGCTACACCTTC
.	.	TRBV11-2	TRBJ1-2	CASSPDSFKTNYGYTF	TGTGCCAGCAGTCCCGACAGTTTTAAAACTAACTATGGCTACACCTTC
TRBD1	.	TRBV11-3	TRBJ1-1	CASSPGGNTEAFF	TGTGCCAGCAGCCCAGGGGGGAACACTGAAGCTTTCTTT
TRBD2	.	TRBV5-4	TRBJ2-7	CASSSWTSGNEQYF	TGTGCCAGCAGCTCTTGGACTAGCGGGAACGAGCAGTACTTC
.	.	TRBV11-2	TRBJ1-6	CASRVPGGTLHF	TGTGCCAGCAGGGTGCCCGGGGGGACCCTCCACTTT
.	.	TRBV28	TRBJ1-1	CASSLLGRHTAFF	TGTGCCAGCAGTTTATTGGGCAGGCATACGGCTTTCTTT
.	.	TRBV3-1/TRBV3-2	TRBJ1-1	CASSLKQGNTEAFF	TGTGCCAGCAGCCTTAAACAGGGGAACACTGAAGCTTTCTTT
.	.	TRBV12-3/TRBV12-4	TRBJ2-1	CASSSDGNEQFF	TGTGCCAGCAGTAGCGATGGGAATGAGCAGTTCTTC
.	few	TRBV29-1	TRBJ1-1	CSVESQTSNTEAFF	TGCAGCGTTGAAAGTCAGACATCGAACACTGAAGCTTTCTTT
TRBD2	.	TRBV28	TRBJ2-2	CASSFVSGRTGELFF	TGTGCCAGCAGTTTTGTCAGCGGGAGGACCGGGGAGCTGTTTTTT
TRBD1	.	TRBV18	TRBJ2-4	CASSPRDRVIENIQYF	TGTGCCAGCTCACCTAGGGACAGGGTGATCGAAAACATTCAGTACTTC
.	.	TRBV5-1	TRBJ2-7	CASSLYYRKIDEQYF	TGCGCCAGCAGCTTATATTACAGGAAGATCGACGAGCAGTACTTC
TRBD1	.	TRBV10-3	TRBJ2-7	CAISDMRTGADLGSNF	TGTGCCATCAGTGATATGAGGACAGGGGCTGACCTAGGGTCTAACTTC
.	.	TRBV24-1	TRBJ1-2	CATSETQDYGYTF	TGTGCCACCAGTGAGACACAAGACTATGGCTACACCTTC
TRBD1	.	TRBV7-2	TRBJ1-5	CASSFSGQTLFNQPQHF	TGTGCCAGCAGCTTCTCGGGACAGACACTTTTCAATCAGCCCCAGCATTTT
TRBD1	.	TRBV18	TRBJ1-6	CASSPTQGNSPLHF	TGTGCCAGCTCACCAACACAGGGGAATTCACCCCTCCACTTT
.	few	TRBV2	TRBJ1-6	CASTLQGSSYNSPLHF	TGTGCCAGCACTTTACAGGGATCGTCCTATAATTCACCCCTCCACTTT
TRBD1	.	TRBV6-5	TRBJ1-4	CASSGTANEKLFF	TGTGCCAGCAGCGGGACAGCTAATGAAAAACTGTTTTTT
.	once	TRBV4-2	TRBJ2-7	CASSQVTEGLYEQYF	TGTGCCAGCAGCCAAGTAACTGAGGGTCTCTACGAGCAGTACTTC
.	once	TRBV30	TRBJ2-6	CAWSVLSGANVLTF	TGTGCCTGGAGTGTCCTCTCTGGGGCCAACGTCCTGACTTTC
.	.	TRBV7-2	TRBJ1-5	CASSLNSGVSNQPQHF	TGTGCCAGCAGCTTAAACTCGGGGGTGAGCAATCAGCCCCAGCATTTT
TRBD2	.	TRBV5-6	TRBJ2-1	CASSYLRTGGARNEQFF	TGTGCCAGCAGCTACCTAAGGACGGGGGGAGCGAGGAATGAGCAGTTCTTC
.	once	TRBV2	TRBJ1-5	CASSGRNNQPQHF	TGTGCCAGCAGTGGCAGAAACAATCAGCCCCAGCATTTT
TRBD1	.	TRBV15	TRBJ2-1	CATNPGGGAQNEQFF	TGTGCCACCAACCCAGGGGGTGGGGCTCAAAATGAGCAGTTCTTC
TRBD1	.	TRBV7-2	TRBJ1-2	CASSFSPSRTGYGYTF	TGTGCCAGCAGCTTTTCCCCTTCCAGGACAGGTTATGGCTACACCTTC
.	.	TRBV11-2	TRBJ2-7	CASSFEGVANYEQYF	TGTGCCAGCAGCTTTGAGGGAGTCGCCAACTACGAGCAGTACTTC
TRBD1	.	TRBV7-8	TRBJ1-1	CASSPGTGVAFF	TGTGCCAGCAGCCCAGGGACAGGGGTAGCTTTCTTT
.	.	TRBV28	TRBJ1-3	CASSYRLSGNTIYF	TGTGCCAGCAGTTACAGGCTCTCTGGAAACACCATATATTTT